This TCR beta chain was sequenced in a study of T cells in localized non-small cell lung cancer. On this clone itself: Its cognate antigen is unknown.

The study, taken as a whole, reports: In uninvolved adjacent lung, T cell clonality reached its highest value, exceeding tumor. A denser population of T cells in blood accompanied longer overall survival. When the top 100 tumor clones were examined, a median approximately 59 of them also appeared in the adjacent lung, which was paired and uninvolved.

The CDR3 extends over 11 amino acids. V was shortened by 2 bases and J by 6 bases, with 4 bases between the two germline ends. Per the germline V gene, CDR1 is MDHEN and CDR2 is SYDVKM. This table comes from immunoSEQ multiplex PCR, and its TCRdb copy is limited to in-frame clones, with some not included. The profile shows 12,000 or so clones, about 85% of them singletons. The source of this sequence is a male donor aged 60 or over with stage I lung adenocarcinoma. This specimen consisted of peripheral blood, obtained before any cancer treatment. The chain links TRBV28 to TRBJ1-1; no clear D gene. CDR3 in DNA: TGTGCCAGCAGTTTACTCTCTGAAGCTTTCTTT. It specifies CASSLLSEAFF.